This is a list of T cell receptor beta chains from one sample in a study of blood T cell repertoires in COVID-19. Sequencing was performed with immunoSEQ multiplex PCR; in TCRdb, only in-frame clones are kept and a portion is missing. This sample has around 250,000 clones, with around 86% found just once. Sample: peripheral blood. These receptors all stem from a woman aged 55-75 years who had recovered from COVID-19. The CDR3 runs from the conserved cysteine through the conserved F or W. Each record gives: clone size, D gene, V gene, J gene, CDR3 DNA, CDR3 protein. D genes are given only for firm matches. Rows give clone size only sometimes, using once, few, many, or a class for an expanded clone.

few,TRBD1,TRBV5-1,TRBJ1-4,TGCGCCAGCAGCTGGACAGGGGCTCCAACTAATGAAAAACTGTTTTTT,CASSWTGAPTNEKLFF
NA,NA,TRBV6-5,TRBJ1-2,TGTGCCAGCAGACCGCGGATGGCCTATGGCTACACCTTC,CASRPRMAYGYTF
NA,NA,TRBV7-2,TRBJ1-2,TGTGCCAGCAGCTTTCGACAGAGAAATGGCTACACCTTC,CASSFRQRNGYTF
NA,NA,TRBV19,TRBJ2-7,TGTGCCAGTAACCCGACAGGATTATCCTACGAGCAGTACTTC,CASNPTGLSYEQYF
NA,TRBD2,TRBV27,TRBJ2-2,TGTGCCAGCAGCCTCTACGGGGGGGGCGGCGGAGCCGGGGAGCTGTTTTTT,CASSLYGGGGGAGELFF
NA,NA,TRBV6-5,TRBJ2-3,TGTGCCAGCAGTTACCGTAAGCGGGATACGCAGTATTTT,CASSYRKRDTQYF
NA,NA,TRBV10-2,TRBJ1-5,TGCGCCAGCAGTGAAGCAGGGAGCAATCAGCCCCAGCATTTT,CASSEAGSNQPQHF
NA,TRBD2,TRBV3-1/TRBV3-2,TRBJ2-1,TGTGCCAGCAGCCAAGACGATTTAGCGGGGGGCCCGATTATTTACAATGAGCAGTTCTTC,CASSQDDLAGGPIIYNEQFF
NA,NA,TRBV7-9,TRBJ1-1,TGTGCCAGCAGCTTAGATCGGGGTTGGGCCACTGAAGCTTTCTTT,CASSLDRGWATEAFF
NA,TRBD1,TRBV10-3,TRBJ1-1,TGTGCCATCGGGACGGGGACAGGGGGCTGGAACACTGAAGCTTTCTTT,CAIGTGTGGWNTEAFF
NA,NA,TRBV6-1,TRBJ1-2,TGTGCCAGCAGTGAGATAGACTATGGCTACACCTTC,CASSEIDYGYTF
NA,NA,TRBV7-9,TRBJ2-2,TGTGCCAGCAGCCAGACATACCGCACCGGGGAGCTGTTTTTT,CASSQTYRTGELFF
NA,NA,TRBV28,TRBJ2-7,TGTGCCAGCAACGAACAGGGTAACAGCTACGAGCAGTACTTC,CASNEQGNSYEQYF
NA,NA,TRBV5-1,TRBJ2-6,TGCGCCAGCAGCTTGGACGGTCCTGGGGCCAACGTCCTGACTTTC,CASSLDGPGANVLTF
NA,TRBD2,TRBV5-6,TRBJ2-2,TGTGCCAGCAGCTTGTGGACTAGCGGGGACACCGGGGAGCTGTTTTTT,CASSLWTSGDTGELFF